This TCR beta chain comes out of a study of blood T cells in healthy people across ages. Study-level points and caveats: Higher diversity, along with more naive CD4+ cells, distinguished long-lived donors from aged donors. Across the age range, TCR beta diversity per million T cells fell in a roughly linear way.

With respect to this clonotype: Its target is unknown.

A second PCR, run for roughly 7 to 11 cycles, used a sample-barcoded 5' primer plus a J-beta primer mix. Each cDNA molecule, via a template-switch adaptor with 12 random nucleotides, was tagged. TCRdb reanalysed the 5' RACE reads using MiXCR and keeps one entry per CDR3 protein. The sample yields about 1.4 million distinct CDR3 sequences, roughly 64% seen once. Each sample yielded at least 6.5 million isolated PBMCs. This CDR3 has 15 residues. Germline CDR1 is LGHNA and CDR2 is YSLEER. V dropped 7 bases and J dropped 9 bases, with 22 bases sitting between them. Sequenced material: blood. The TCR comes from a man younger than 35 in good health. The rearrangement joins TRBV4-3 to TRBJ2-1; D perhaps matches TRBD2 (6 bases). In nucleotides, the CDR3 is TGCGCCAGCACCCTACTCGGGGGACGTCCCTCTGAGCAGTTCTTC. This encodes CASTLLGGRPSEQFF.